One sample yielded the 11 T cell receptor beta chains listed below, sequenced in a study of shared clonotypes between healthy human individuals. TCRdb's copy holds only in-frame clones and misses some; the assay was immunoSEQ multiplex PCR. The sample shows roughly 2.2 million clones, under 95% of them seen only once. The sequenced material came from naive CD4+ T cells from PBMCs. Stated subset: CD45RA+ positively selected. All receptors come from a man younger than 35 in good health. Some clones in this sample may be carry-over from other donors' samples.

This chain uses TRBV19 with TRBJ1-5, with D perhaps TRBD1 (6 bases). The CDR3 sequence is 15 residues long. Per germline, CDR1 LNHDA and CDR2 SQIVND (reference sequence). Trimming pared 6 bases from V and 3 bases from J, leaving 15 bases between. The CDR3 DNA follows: TGTGCCAGTAGCCCTCAGGGGCAGGACAATCAGCCCCAGCATTTT. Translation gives CASSPQGQDNQPQHF.

The CDR3 bases are TGCGCCAGCTCTTCGCCAGGGGGTAGTAATGAGCAGTTCTTC. Translating gives CASSSPGGSNEQFF. The chain carries TRBV5-1 and TRBJ2-1; TRBD1 aligns across 7 bases. The CDR3 consists of 14 residues. V was clipped by 7 bases and J by 7 bases; unmatched bases: 11. Germline V gives CDR1 SGHRS, CDR2 YFSETQ. Full variable domain (outside the CDR3, taken from reference TRBV5-1 and TRBJ2-1): KAGVTQTPRYLIKTRGQQVTLSCSPISGHRSVSWYQQTPGQGLQFLFEYFSETQRNKGNFPGRFSGRQFSNSRSEMNVSTLELGDSALYLCASSSPGGSNEQFFGPGTRLTVL.

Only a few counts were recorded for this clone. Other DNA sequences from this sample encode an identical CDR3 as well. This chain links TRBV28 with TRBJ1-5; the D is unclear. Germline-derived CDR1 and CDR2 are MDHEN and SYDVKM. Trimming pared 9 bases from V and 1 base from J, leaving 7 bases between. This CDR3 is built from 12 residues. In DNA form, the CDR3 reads TGTGCCAGTAAGGACAGCAATCAGCCCCAGCATTTT. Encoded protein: CASKDSNQPQHF.

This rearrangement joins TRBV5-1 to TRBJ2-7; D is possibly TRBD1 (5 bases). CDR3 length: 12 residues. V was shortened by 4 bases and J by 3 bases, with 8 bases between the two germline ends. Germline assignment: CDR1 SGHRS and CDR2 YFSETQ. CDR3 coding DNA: TGCGCCAGCAGCGCCAGGGACTACGAGCAGTACTTC. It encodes CASSARDYEQYF.

The CDR3 region has the DNA TGTGCCAGCAGGGCAGCCGGGACAGGGAATGGGCCCCAGCATTTT. Translating it yields CASRAAGTGNGPQHF. The V gene is TRBV28, the J gene TRBJ1-5, with 9 nucleotides matching TRBD1. Trimming cost V 6 bases and J 9 bases; bases outside gene matches: 12. CDR3 length equals 15 residues. Germline lookup yields CDR1 MDHEN and CDR2 SYDVKM.

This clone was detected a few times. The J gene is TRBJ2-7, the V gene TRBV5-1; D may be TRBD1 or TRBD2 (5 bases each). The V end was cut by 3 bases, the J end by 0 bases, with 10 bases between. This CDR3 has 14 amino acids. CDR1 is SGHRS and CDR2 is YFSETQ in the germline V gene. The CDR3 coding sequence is TGCGCCAGCAGCTCCAGGGACGCCTCCTACGAGCAGTACTTC. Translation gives CASSSRDASYEQYF. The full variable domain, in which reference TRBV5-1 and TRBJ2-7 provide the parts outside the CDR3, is KAGVTQTPRYLIKTRGQQVTLSCSPISGHRSVSWYQQTPGQGLQFLFEYFSETQRNKGNFPGRFSGRQFSNSRSEMNVSTLELGDSALYLCASSSRDASYEQYFGPGTRLTVT.

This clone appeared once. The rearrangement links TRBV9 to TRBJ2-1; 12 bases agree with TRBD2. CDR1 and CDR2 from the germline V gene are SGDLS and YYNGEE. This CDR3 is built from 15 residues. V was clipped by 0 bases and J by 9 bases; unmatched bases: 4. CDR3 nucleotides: TGTGCCAGCAGCGTAGGACTAGCGGGAGAGCTTGAGCAGTTCTTC. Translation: CASSVGLAGELEQFF.

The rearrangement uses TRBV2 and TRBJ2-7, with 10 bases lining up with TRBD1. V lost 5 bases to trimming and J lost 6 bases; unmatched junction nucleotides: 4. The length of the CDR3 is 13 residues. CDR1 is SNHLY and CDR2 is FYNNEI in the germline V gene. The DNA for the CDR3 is TGTGCCAGCAGTCGGGACAGGGGAGTCGAGCAGTACTTC. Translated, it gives CASSRDRGVEQYF.

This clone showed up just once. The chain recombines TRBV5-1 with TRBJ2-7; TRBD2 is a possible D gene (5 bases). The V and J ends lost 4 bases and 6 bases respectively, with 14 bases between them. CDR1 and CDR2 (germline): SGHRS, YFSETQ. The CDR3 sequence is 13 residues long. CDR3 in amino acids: CASSRTASREQYF. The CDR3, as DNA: TGCGCCAGCAGCCGGACTGCTTCGCGCGAGCAGTACTTC.

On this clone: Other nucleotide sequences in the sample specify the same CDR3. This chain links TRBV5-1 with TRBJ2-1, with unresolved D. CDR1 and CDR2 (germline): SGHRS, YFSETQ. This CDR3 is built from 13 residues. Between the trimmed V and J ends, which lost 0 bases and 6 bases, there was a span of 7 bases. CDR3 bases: TGCGCCAGCAGCTTGGGTGCCGGCAATGAGCAGTTCTTC. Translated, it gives CASSLGAGNEQFF.

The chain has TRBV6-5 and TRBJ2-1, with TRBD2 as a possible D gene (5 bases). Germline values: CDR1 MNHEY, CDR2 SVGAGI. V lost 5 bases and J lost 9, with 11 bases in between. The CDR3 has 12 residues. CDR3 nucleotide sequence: TGTGCCAGCAGTCGGGGAGAGGGTGAGCAGTTCTTC. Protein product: CASSRGEGEQFF.